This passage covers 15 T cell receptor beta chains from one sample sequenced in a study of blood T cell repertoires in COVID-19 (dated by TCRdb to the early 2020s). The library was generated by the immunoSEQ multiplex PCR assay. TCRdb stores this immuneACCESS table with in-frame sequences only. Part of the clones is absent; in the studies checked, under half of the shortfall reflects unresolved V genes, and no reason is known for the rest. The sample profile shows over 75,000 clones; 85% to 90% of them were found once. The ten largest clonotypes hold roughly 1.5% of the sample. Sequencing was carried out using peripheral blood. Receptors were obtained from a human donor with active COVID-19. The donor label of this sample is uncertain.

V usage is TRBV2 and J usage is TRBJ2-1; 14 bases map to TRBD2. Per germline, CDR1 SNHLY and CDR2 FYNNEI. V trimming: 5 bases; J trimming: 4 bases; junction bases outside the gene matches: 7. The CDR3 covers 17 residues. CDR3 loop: CASSPTGLAGGYNEQFF. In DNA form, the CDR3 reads TGTGCCAGCAGTCCCACCGGACTAGCGGGGGGATACAATGAGCAGTTCTTC.

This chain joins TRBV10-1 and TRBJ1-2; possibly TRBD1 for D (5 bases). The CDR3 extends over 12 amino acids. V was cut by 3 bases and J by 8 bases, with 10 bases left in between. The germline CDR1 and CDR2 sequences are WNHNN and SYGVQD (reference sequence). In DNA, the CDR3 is TGCGCCAGCAGTGAAGGGGCGACGGGCTACACCTTC. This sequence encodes CASSEGATGYTF.

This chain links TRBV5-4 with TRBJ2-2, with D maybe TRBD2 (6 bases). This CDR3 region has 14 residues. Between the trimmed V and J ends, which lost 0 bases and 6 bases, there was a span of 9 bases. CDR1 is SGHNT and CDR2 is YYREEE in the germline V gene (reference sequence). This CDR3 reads CASSLVGGSGELFF. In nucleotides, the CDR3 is TGTGCCAGCAGCTTGGTGGGGGGTTCCGGGGAGCTGTTTTTT.

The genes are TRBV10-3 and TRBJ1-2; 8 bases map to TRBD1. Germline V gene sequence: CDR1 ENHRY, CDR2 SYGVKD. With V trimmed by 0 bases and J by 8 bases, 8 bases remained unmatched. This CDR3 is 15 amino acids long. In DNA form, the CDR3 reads TGTGCCATCAGTGAGTCGAGGGCAGGGGGCTTGGGCTACACCTTC. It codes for CAISESRAGGLGYTF.

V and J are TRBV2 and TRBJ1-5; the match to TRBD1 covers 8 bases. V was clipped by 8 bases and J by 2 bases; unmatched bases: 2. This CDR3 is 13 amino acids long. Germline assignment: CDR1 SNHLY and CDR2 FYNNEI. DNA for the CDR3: TGTGCCAGCCTGGACAGGGGCAATCAGCCCCAGCATTTT. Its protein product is CASLDRGNQPQHF.

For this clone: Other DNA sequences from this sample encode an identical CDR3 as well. CDR3 DNA: TGTGCCAGTTCTAGACAGGGAATCACTGAAGCTTTCTTT. Translated: CASSRQGITEAFF. The V gene is TRBV6-5, the J gene TRBJ1-1; TRBD1 matches at 7 bases. Per germline, CDR1 MNHEY and CDR2 SVGAGI. The V gene end was trimmed by 9 bases and the J gene end by 4 bases; junction bases not matched to a gene: 8. This CDR3 spans 13 amino acids.

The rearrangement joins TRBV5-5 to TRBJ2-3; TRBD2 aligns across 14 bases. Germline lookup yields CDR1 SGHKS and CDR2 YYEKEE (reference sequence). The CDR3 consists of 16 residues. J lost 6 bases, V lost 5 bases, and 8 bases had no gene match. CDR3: CASRQGLAGAGDTQYF. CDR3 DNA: TGTGCCAGCAGACAGGGACTAGCGGGGGCCGGGGATACGCAGTATTTT.

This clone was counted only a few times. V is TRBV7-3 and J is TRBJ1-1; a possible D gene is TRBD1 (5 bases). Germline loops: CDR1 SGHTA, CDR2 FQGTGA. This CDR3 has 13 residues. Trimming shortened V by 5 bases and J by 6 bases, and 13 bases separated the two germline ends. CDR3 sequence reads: CASSPIAGAEAFF. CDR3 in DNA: TGTGCCAGCAGCCCAATCGCGGGGGCTGAAGCTTTCTTT.

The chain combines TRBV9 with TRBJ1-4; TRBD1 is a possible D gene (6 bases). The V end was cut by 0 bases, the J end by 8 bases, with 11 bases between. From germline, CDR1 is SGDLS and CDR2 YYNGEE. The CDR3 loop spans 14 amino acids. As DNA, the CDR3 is TGTGCCAGCAGCGTAGATCCAGGGGTCGAAAAACTGTTTTTT. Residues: CASSVDPGVEKLFF.

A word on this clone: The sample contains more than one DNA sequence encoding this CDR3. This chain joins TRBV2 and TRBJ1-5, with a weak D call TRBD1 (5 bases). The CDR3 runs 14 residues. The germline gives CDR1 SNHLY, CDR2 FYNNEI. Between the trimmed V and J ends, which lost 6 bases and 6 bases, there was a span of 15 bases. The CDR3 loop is CASRTGGEGQPQHF. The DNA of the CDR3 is TGTGCCAGCAGGACTGGGGGGGAGGGTCAGCCCCAGCATTTT.

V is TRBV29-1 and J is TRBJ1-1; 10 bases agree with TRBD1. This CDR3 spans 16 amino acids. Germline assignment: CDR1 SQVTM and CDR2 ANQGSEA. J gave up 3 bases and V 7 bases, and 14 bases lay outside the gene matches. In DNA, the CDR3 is TGCAGCGCCTGTGACGGGGGGACAGGGGTTGACACTGAAGCTTTCTTT. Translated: CSACDGGTGVDTEAFF.

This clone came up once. The CDR3 sequence: CATKGVGQYNSPLHF. CDR3 in DNA: TGTGCCACCAAAGGTGTGGGACAGTATAATTCACCCCTCCACTTT. The chain couples TRBV6-5 to TRBJ1-6; 7 positions match TRBD1. This CDR3 spans 15 amino acids. CDR1 MNHEY and CDR2 SVGAGI come from the germline V gene. V shed 10 bases and J 4 bases; nucleotides not matched to a gene: 10.

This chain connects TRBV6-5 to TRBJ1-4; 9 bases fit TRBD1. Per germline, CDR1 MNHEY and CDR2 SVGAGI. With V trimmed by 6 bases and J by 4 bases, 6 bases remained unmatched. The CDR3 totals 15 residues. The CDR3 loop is CASRTQDRGNEKLFF. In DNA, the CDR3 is TGTGCCAGCAGGACTCAGGACAGGGGTAATGAAAAACTGTTTTTT.

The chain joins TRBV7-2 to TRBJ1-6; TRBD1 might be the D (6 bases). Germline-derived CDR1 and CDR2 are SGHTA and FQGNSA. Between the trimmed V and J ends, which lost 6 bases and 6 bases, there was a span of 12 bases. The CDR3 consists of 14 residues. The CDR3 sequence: CASRPQGINSPLHF. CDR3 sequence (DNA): TGTGCCAGCAGACCACAGGGCATTAATTCACCCCTCCACTTT.

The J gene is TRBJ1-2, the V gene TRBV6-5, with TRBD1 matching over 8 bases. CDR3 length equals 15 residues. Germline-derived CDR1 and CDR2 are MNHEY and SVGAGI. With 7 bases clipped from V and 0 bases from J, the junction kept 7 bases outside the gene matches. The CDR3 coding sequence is TGTGCCAGCAATCCCGGACAGGGAGCTAACTATGGCTACACCTTC. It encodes CASNPGQGANYGYTF.